The rows below give T cell receptor beta chains drawn from one sample of a study of blood T cell repertoires in COVID-19. The protocol was immunoSEQ multiplex PCR, while the TCRdb copy is restricted to in-frame clones and leaves out a portion. The sample yields about 110,000 clones, about 84% seen once. The sequenced material came from peripheral blood. The receptor set was obtained from an older woman with acute or convalescent COVID-19. Each CDR3 is given with its conserved first and last residue. The D gene is left open where the match is weak.

j_call: TRBJ2-1; d_call: .; v_call: TRBV5-4; cdr3_aa: CASSPTHRTLPDNEQFF
j_call: TRBJ2-2; d_call: TRBD2; v_call: TRBV5-4; cdr3_aa: CASSLGLAGGTGELFF
j_call: TRBJ2-1; d_call: TRBD2; v_call: TRBV9; cdr3_aa: CASSSTRGGATYNEQFF
j_call: TRBJ1-5; d_call: TRBD1; v_call: TRBV6-5; cdr3_aa: CASRNRQGARQPQHF
j_call: TRBJ2-7; d_call: TRBD1; v_call: TRBV2; cdr3_aa: CASSSAGTAAYEQYF
j_call: TRBJ1-1; d_call: TRBD1; v_call: TRBV27; cdr3_aa: CASCTGGWGTEAFF
j_call: TRBJ2-2; d_call: .; v_call: TRBV5-5; cdr3_aa: CASISGTGELFF
j_call: TRBJ2-2; d_call: .; v_call: TRBV19; cdr3_aa: CATDTGNTGELFF
j_call: TRBJ1-2; d_call: .; v_call: TRBV7-9; cdr3_aa: CASSATGYGYTF
j_call: TRBJ1-2; d_call: .; v_call: TRBV27; cdr3_aa: CASSLLGGLSNYGYTF
j_call: TRBJ2-2; d_call: TRBD1; v_call: TRBV29-1; cdr3_aa: CSVDQGANTGELFF
j_call: TRBJ1-2; d_call: TRBD1; v_call: TRBV9; cdr3_aa: CASSVGTGGSINYGYTF
j_call: TRBJ1-1; d_call: .; v_call: TRBV6-5; cdr3_aa: CASSYNEGVRGEAFF
j_call: TRBJ1-5; d_call: .; v_call: TRBV13; cdr3_aa: CASSLGGGWGNQPQHF
j_call: TRBJ2-2; d_call: .; v_call: TRBV7-2; cdr3_aa: CASSLKGGQNTGELFF
j_call: TRBJ1-4; d_call: .; v_call: TRBV5-1; cdr3_aa: CASSRLEGDNEKLFF
j_call: TRBJ1-5; d_call: .; v_call: TRBV5-1; cdr3_aa: CASSLQGSQPQHF
j_call: TRBJ1-6; d_call: TRBD1; v_call: TRBV4-1; cdr3_aa: CASSRLGQGRNSPLHF
j_call: TRBJ1-5; d_call: .; v_call: TRBV15; cdr3_aa: CATSRDGEAHQPQHF
j_call: TRBJ1-2; d_call: .; v_call: TRBV24-1; cdr3_aa: CATSQTANYGYTF
j_call: TRBJ2-2; d_call: TRBD2; v_call: TRBV19; cdr3_aa: CASSRSGRELFF
j_call: TRBJ1-4; d_call: TRBD1; v_call: TRBV19; cdr3_aa: CASSIQGATNEKLFF
j_call: TRBJ2-7; d_call: .; v_call: TRBV5-5; cdr3_aa: CASSLAWGAYEQYF
j_call: TRBJ2-1; d_call: .; v_call: TRBV10-3; cdr3_aa: CAITWDLNNEQFF
j_call: TRBJ2-3; d_call: .; v_call: TRBV10-3; cdr3_aa: CAISSTGYGTDTQYF
j_call: TRBJ2-1; d_call: .; v_call: TRBV19; cdr3_aa: CASSRSDYNEQFF
j_call: TRBJ2-1; d_call: TRBD2; v_call: TRBV19; cdr3_aa: CASSSRTSGLYNEQFF
j_call: TRBJ1-6; d_call: TRBD1; v_call: TRBV24-1; cdr3_aa: CATSDLQGQGANNSPLHF
j_call: TRBJ1-1; d_call: .; v_call: TRBV27; cdr3_aa: CASGAGDTEAFF
j_call: TRBJ2-5; d_call: .; v_call: TRBV21-1; cdr3_aa: CASRSFRDREQETQYF
j_call: TRBJ2-1; d_call: TRBD2; v_call: TRBV5-1; cdr3_aa: CASSLGLGQINEQFF
j_call: TRBJ2-3; d_call: .; v_call: TRBV5-1; cdr3_aa: CASSLRQFSSTDTQYF
j_call: TRBJ1-2; d_call: .; v_call: TRBV9; cdr3_aa: CASREGPLGGINYGYTF
j_call: TRBJ2-3; d_call: TRBD2; v_call: TRBV10-3; cdr3_aa: CALGAGSTQYF
j_call: TRBJ2-1; d_call: .; v_call: TRBV28; cdr3_aa: CASEREIGEQFF
j_call: TRBJ1-5; d_call: TRBD1; v_call: TRBV7-9; cdr3_aa: CASSLAQGVPQHF
j_call: TRBJ1-5; d_call: .; v_call: TRBV2; cdr3_aa: CAGARGGSNQPQHF
j_call: TRBJ1-4; d_call: .; v_call: TRBV19; cdr3_aa: CASSSPGTNEKLFF
j_call: TRBJ2-1; d_call: .; v_call: TRBV7-3; cdr3_aa: CASSLSGGAAYNEQFF
j_call: TRBJ2-1; d_call: TRBD2; v_call: TRBV2; cdr3_aa: CASIGLAGSSSYNEQFF
j_call: TRBJ2-4; d_call: TRBD2; v_call: TRBV5-1; cdr3_aa: CASSPWTSGKGWDLAKNIQYF
j_call: TRBJ2-1; d_call: .; v_call: TRBV30; cdr3_aa: CAWRLVRITYNEQFF
j_call: TRBJ2-1; d_call: TRBD1; v_call: TRBV18; cdr3_aa: CASSSGQDLDEQFF
j_call: TRBJ1-1; d_call: .; v_call: TRBV3-1/TRBV3-2; cdr3_aa: CASSQDSRGTEAFF
j_call: TRBJ2-7; d_call: .; v_call: TRBV19; cdr3_aa: CASSISGVWYEQYF
j_call: TRBJ1-5; d_call: .; v_call: TRBV7-2; cdr3_aa: CASSLVRNQPQHF
j_call: TRBJ1-1; d_call: .; v_call: TRBV28; cdr3_aa: CASSLMAAEAFF